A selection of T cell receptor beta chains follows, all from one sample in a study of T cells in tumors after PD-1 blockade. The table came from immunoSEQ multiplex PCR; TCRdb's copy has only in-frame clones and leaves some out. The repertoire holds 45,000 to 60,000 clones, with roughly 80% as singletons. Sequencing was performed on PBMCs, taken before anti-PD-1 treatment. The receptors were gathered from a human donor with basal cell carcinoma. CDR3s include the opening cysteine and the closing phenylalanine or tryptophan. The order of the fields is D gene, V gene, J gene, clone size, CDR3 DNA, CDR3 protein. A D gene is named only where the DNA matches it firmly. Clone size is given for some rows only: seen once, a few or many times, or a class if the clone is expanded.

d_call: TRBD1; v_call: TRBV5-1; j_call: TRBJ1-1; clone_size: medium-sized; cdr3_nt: TGCGCCAGCAGCCAACCACAGGGGATGAACACTGAAGCTTTCTTT; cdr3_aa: CASSQPQGMNTEAFF
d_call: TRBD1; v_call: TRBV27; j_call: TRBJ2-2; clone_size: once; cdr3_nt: TGTGCCAGCAGTCCCCTCGACAGGGGAAACACCGGGGAGCTGTTTTTT; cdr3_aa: CASSPLDRGNTGELFF
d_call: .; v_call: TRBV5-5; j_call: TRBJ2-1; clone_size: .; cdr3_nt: TGTGCCAGCAGCTCCGCGCCGGGACTGCTCTACAATGAGCAGTTCTTC; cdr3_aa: CASSSAPGLLYNEQFF
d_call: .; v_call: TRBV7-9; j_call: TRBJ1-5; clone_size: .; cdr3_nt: TGTGCCAGCAGCTTAGAGGGATGGGGGGAAGACTATCAGCCCCAGCATTTT; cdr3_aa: CASSLEGWGEDYQPQHF
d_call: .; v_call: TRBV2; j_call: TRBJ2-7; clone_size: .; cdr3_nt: TGTGCCAGCAGACCATCTTGGTCGGGAGAGCAGTACTTC; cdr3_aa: CASRPSWSGEQYF
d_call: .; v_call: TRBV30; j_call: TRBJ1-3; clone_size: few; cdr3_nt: TGTGCCTGGAAGACAGCCGGAAACACCATATATTTT; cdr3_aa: CAWKTAGNTIYF
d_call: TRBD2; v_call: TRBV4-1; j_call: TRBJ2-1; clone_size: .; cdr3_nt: TGCGCCAGCAGCCGCCCCGGGGGGTCCTACAATGAGCAGTTCTTC; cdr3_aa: CASSRPGGSYNEQFF
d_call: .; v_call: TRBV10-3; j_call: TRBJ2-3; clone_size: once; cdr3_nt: TGTGCCGCTACTCCAGATAGCACAGATACGCAGTATTTT; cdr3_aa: CAATPDSTDTQYF
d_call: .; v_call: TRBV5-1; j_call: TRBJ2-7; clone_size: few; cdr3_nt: TGCGCCAGTGGTGAGGGTTCCTACGAGCAGTACTTC; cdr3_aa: CASGEGSYEQYF
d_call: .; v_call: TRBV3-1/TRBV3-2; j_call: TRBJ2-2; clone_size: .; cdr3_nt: TGTGCCAGCAGCCGAAAAGGGGGGAACACCGGGGAGCTGTTTTTT; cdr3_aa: CASSRKGGNTGELFF
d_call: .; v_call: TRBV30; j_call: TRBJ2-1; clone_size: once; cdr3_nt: TGTGCCTGGAGGGACAGTAGCCACAATGAGCAGTTCTTC; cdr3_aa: CAWRDSSHNEQFF
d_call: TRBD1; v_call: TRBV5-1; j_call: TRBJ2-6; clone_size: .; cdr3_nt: TGCGCCAGCAGTCGGCGGGACAGGGCAACCTCTGGGGCCAACGTCCTGACTTTC; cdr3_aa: CASSRRDRATSGANVLTF
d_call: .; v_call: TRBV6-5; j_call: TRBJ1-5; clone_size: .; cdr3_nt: TGTGCCAGCAGTTACTCCAGGGACAGCAATCAGCCCCAGCATTTT; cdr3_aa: CASSYSRDSNQPQHF
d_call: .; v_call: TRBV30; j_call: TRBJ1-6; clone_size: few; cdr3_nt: TGTGCCTGGAGTAGGCAGAATTCACCCCTCCACTTT; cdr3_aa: CAWSRQNSPLHF
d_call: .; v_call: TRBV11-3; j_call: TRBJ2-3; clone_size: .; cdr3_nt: TGTGCCAGCAGCTTAGAGGGCAGCACAGATACGCAGTATTTT; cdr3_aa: CASSLEGSTDTQYF
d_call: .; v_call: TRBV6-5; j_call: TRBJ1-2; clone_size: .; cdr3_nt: TGTGCCAGCAGTACTCGGACGGTGAATGGCTACACCTTC; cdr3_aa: CASSTRTVNGYTF
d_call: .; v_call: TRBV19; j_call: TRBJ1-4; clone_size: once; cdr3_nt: TGTGCCAGTAGTAAACCAGGCATTAATGAAAAACTGTTTTTT; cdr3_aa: CASSKPGINEKLFF
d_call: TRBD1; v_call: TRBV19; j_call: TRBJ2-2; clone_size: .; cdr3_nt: TGTGCCAGTAGCATACAGGGGATCGACACCGGGGAGCTGTTTTTT; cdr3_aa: CASSIQGIDTGELFF
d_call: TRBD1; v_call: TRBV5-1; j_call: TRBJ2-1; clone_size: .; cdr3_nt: TGCGCCAGCAAAGCGGGGACAGGGTCGGTTGAGCAGTTCTTC; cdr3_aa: CASKAGTGSVEQFF
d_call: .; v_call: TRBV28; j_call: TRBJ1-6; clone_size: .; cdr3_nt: TGTGCCAGCAGACCTTCGGGACATAATTCACCCCTCCACTTT; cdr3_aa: CASRPSGHNSPLHF
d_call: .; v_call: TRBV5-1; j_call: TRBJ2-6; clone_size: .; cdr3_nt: TGCGCCAGCAGCTTGGGGGACATGAGGCGCTCTGGGGCCAACGTCCTGACTTTC; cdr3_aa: CASSLGDMRRSGANVLTF
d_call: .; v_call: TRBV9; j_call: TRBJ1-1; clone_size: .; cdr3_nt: TGTGCCAGCAGCGTAGGGCCGAGGGACACTGAAGCTTTCTTT; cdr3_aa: CASSVGPRDTEAFF
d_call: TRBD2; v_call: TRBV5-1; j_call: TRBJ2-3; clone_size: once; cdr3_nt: TGCGCCAGCAGTCCCCGGACTAGCGGAAACACAGATACGCAGTATTTT; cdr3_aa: CASSPRTSGNTDTQYF
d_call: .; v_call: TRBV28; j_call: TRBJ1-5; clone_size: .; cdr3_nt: TGTGCCAGCAGTCTCCAAACAGGGTTGGGCAATCAGCCCCAGCATTTT; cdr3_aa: CASSLQTGLGNQPQHF
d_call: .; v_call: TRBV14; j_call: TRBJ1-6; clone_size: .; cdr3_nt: TGTGCCAGCAGCCAAGGAGGGTCCTATAATTCACCCCTCCACTTT; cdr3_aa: CASSQGGSYNSPLHF
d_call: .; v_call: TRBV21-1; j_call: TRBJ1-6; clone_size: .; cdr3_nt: TGTGCCAGCAGCAAAGCGCTTTATGACCGCCCTGGCTTTAATTCACCCCTCCACTTT; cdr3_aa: CASSKALYDRPGFNSPLHF
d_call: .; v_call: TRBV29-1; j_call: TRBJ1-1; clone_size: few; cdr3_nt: TGCAGCGTTGACGGGGATGGTACTGAAGCTTTCTTT; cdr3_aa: CSVDGDGTEAFF
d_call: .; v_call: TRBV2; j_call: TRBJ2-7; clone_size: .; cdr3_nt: TGTGCCAGTTGCGGGGAACCCTACGAGCAGTACTTC; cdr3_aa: CASCGEPYEQYF
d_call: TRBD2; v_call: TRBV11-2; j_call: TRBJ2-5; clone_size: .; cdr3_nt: TGTGCCAGCAGCTCTGCTCCGGGGACTAGCTTTGTGCGGGAGACCCAGTACTTC; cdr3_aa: CASSSAPGTSFVRETQYF
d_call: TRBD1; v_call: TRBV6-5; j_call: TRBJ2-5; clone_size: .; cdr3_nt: TGTGCCAGCTCCCCGGGACAGGGGGCACAAGAGACCCAGTACTTC; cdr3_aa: CASSPGQGAQETQYF
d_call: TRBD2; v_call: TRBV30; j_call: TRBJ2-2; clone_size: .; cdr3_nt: TGTGCCTGGACCCCGGGTGGGGGGGCCGGGGAGCTGTTTTTT; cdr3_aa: CAWTPGGGAGELFF
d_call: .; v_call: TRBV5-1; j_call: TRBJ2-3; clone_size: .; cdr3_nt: TGCGCCAGCAGCCCCGAAGGGGGGCACACAGATACGCAGTATTTT; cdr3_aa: CASSPEGGHTDTQYF
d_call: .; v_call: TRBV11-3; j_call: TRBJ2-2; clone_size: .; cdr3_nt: TGTGCCAGCAGCTTCAGGGACGGGGAGCTGTTTTTT; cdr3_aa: CASSFRDGELFF
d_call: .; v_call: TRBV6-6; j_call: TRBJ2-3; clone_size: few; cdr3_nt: TGTGCCAGCAGAAACACAGATACGCAGTATTTT; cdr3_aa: CASRNTDTQYF
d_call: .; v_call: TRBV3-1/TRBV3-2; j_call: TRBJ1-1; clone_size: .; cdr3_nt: TGTGCCAGCAGCCCGACCAGGGTAGCAAACACTGAAGCTTTCTTT; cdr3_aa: CASSPTRVANTEAFF
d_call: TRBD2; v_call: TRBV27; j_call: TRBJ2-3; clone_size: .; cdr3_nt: TGTGCCAGCAGTTTAAAGCGGGGGGGCGTCACAGATACGCAGTATTTT; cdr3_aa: CASSLKRGGVTDTQYF
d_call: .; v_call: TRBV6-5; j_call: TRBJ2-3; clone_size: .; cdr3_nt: TGTGCCAGCAGTCAGATAGCAGTAGATACGCAGTATTTT; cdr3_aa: CASSQIAVDTQYF
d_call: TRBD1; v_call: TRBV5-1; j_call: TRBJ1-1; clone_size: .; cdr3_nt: TGCGCCAGCAGCCTACTTACAGGGGGTACTGAAGCTTTCTTT; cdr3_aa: CASSLLTGGTEAFF
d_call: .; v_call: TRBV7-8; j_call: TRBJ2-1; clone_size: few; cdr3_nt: TGTGCCAGCAGCTTACCCACCCGAGGGGGGGCGACTGAGCAGTTCTTC; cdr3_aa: CASSLPTRGGATEQFF
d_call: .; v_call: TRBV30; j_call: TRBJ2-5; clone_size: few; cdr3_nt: TGTGCCTGGGGCTGGGGAGAGACCCAGTACTTC; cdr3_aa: CAWGWGETQYF
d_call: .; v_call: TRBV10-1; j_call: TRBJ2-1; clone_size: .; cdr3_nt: TGCGCCAGCAGTAAGACTGGTTACAATGAGCAGTTCTTC; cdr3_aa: CASSKTGYNEQFF
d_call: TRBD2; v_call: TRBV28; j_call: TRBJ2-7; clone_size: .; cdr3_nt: TGTGCCAGCAGTCCGGGACTAGCTGTTACCTCCTACGAGCAGTACTTC; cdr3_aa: CASSPGLAVTSYEQYF
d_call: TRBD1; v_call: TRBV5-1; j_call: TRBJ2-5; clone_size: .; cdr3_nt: TGCGCCAGCGTAACCGGGACAGGGGCCGAGACCCAGTACTTC; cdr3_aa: CASVTGTGAETQYF
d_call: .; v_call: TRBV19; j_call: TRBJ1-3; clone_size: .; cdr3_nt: TGTGCCAGTAGTATAGCAGTTTTTGGAAACACCATATATTTT; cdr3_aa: CASSIAVFGNTIYF
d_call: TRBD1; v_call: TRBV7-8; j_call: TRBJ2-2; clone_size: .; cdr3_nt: TGTGCCAGCACGAACGGCAGGGGGCAGGCCGGGGAGCTGTTTTTT; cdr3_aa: CASTNGRGQAGELFF
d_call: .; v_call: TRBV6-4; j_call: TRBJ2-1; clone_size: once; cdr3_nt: TGTGCCAGCAGTGACCCGGGGGCGAAAAACTCACACTCCTACAATGAGCAGTTCTTC; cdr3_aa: CASSDPGAKNSHSYNEQFF
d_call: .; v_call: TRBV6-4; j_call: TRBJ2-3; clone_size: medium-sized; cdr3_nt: TGTGCCAGCAGTGACGGGATTAGCACAGATACGCAGTATTTT; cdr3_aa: CASSDGISTDTQYF
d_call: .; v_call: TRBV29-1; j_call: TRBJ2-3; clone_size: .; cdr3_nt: TGCAGCGTTCATGAGGGCACAGATACGCAGTATTTT; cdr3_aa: CSVHEGTDTQYF
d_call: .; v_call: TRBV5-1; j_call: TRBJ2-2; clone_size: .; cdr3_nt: TGCGCCAGCAGCGGGGCCTTACAGGGGGGGGCCGGGGAGCTGTTTTTT; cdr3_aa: CASSGALQGGAGELFF
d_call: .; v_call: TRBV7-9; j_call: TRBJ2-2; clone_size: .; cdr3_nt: TGTGCCAGCACGCCAGGTGGCGGGGAGCTGTTTTTT; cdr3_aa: CASTPGGGELFF
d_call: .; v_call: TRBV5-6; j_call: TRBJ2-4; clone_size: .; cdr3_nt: TGTGCCAGCAGCCTCTTGAATGCCCGTAGCAAAAACATTCAGTACTTC; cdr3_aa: CASSLLNARSKNIQYF
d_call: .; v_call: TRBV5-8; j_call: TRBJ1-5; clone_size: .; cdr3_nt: TGTGCCAGCAGCCTAACTGCGGGGATCAGCAATCAGCCCCAGCATTTT; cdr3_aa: CASSLTAGISNQPQHF
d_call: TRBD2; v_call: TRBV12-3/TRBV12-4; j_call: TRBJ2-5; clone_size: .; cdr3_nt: TGTGCCAGCAGCTATGGGACTATAGAGACCCAGTACTTC; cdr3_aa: CASSYGTIETQYF